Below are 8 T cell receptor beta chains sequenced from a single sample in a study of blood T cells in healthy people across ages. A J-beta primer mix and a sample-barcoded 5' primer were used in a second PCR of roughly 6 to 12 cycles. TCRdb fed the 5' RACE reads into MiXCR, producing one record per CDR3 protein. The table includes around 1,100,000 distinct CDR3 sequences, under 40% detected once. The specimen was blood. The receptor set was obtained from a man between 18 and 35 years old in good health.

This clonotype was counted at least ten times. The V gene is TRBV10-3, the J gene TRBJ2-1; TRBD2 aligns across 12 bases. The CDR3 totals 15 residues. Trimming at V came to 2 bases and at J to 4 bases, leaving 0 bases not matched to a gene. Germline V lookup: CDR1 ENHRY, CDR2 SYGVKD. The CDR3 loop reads CAISEGTSGYNEQFF. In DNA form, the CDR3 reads TGTGCCATCAGTGAGGGGACTAGCGGGTACAATGAGCAGTTCTTC.

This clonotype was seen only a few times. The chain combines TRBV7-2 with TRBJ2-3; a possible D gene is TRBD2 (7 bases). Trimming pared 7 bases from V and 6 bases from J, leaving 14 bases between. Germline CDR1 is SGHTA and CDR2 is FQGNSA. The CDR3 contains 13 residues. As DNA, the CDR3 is TGTGCCAGCACCTCGGGGGGCAAGGATACGCAGTATTTT. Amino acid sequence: CASTSGGKDTQYF.

The CDR3 here is CASSQDPRDTNYGYTF. CDR3 DNA: TGCGCCAGCAGCCAAGATCCACGAGACACTAACTATGGCTACACCTTC. V and J are TRBV4-3 and TRBJ1-2, with D uncertain. Germline V lookup: CDR1 LGHNA, CDR2 YSLEER. The CDR3 runs to 16 residues. The V end lost 0 bases, the J end lost 0 bases, and 11 bases lay between the germline ends.

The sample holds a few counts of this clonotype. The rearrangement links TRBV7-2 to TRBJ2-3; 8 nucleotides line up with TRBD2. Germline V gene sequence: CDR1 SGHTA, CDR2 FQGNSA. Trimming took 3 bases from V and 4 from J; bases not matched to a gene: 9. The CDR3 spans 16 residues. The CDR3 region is CASSLNGGAISDTQYF. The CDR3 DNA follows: TGTGCCAGCAGCTTGAACGGGGGGGCCATCTCAGATACGCAGTATTTT.

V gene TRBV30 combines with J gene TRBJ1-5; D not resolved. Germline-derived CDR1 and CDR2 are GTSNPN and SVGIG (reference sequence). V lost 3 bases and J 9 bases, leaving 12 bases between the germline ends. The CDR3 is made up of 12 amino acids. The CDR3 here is CAWRIDRGPQHF. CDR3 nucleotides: TGTGCCTGGAGGATCGATCGTGGGCCCCAGCATTTT. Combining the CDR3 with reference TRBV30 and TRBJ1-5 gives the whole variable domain SQTIHQWPATLVQPVGSPLSLECTVEGTSNPNLYWYRQAAGRGLQLLFYSVGIGQISSEVPQNLSASRPQDRQFILSSKKLLLSDSGFYLCAWRIDRGPQHFGDGTRLSIL.

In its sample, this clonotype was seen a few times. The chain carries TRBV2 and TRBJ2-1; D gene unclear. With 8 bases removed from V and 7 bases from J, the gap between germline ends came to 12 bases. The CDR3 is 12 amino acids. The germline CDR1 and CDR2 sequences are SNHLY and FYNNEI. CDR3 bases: TGTGCCAGCGGTTTAACCCCTAATGAGCAGTTCTTC. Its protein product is CASGLTPNEQFF.

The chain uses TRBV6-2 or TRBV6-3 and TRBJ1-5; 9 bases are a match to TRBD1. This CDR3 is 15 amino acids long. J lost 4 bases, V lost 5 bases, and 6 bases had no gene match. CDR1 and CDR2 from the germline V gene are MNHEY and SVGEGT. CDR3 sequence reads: CASSLYRGPNQPQHF. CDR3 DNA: TGTGCCAGCAGTCTATACAGGGGGCCTAATCAGCCCCAGCATTTT.

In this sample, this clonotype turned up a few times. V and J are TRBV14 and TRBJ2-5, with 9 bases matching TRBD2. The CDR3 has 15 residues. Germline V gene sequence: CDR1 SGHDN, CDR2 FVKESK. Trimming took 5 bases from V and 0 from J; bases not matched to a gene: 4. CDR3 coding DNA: TGTGCCAGCAGCAGGTGGACTAGCGACCAAGAGACCCAGTACTTC. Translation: CASSRWTSDQETQYF.